The next 8 T cell receptor beta chains were all read from a single sample in a study of patients and donors after allogeneic stem cell transplantation. One entry per CDR3 protein, called by TCRdb with MiXCR from the RT-PCR reads. Of about a million distinct CDR3 sequences listed, more than 15% are singletons. What was sequenced was blood, either unsorted or a sorted T cell fraction (not recorded which). These receptors all stem from a human donor who was either an allogeneic HSCT recipient or a stem cell or donor lymphocyte infusion donor (not recorded which). It is not recorded whose cells these are; they may come from a transplant donor.

The chain carries TRBV6-2 or TRBV6-3 and TRBJ2-1; maybe TRBD1 (6 bases). V was shortened by 6 bases and J by 1 base, with 13 bases between the two germline ends. This CDR3 has 15 amino acids. Germline V gene data show CDR1 as MNHEY and CDR2 as SVGEGT. The CDR3: CASSRRGSSYNEQFF. CDR3 nucleotide sequence: TGTGCCAGCAGCCGCAGGGGCTCATCCTACAATGAGCAGTTCTTC.

As to this clonotype: A read error may account for a junction end that differs from germline. The rearrangement joins TRBV24-1 to TRBJ2-1; D is ambiguous. Germline V gives CDR1 KGHDR, CDR2 SFDVKD. This CDR3 has 13 residues. CDR3 nucleotides: TGTACCACCCGAGCCCCAGCTTACAATGAGCAGTTCTTC. Protein: CTTRAPAYNEQFF.

V usage is TRBV6-5 and J usage is TRBJ1-5; the D is unclear. V gave up 4 bases and J gave up 2 bases, with 12 bases separating them. The CDR3 is made up of 15 amino acids. CDR1 and CDR2 (germline): MNHEY, SVGAGI. This CDR3 reads CASSLPGRGNQPQHF. In nucleotides, the CDR3 is TGTGCCAGCAGTTTACCCGGGAGGGGCAATCAGCCCCAGCATTTT.

This chain links TRBV6-5 with TRBJ1-2, with D maybe TRBD1 (6 bases). V gave up 3 bases and J gave up 2 bases, with 13 bases separating them. In germline, CDR1 is MNHEY, CDR2 SVGAGI. The CDR3 contains 15 residues. DNA for the CDR3: TGTGCCAGCAGTTATTCAAGGACAGCCAACTATGGCTACACCTTC. This encodes CASSYSRTANYGYTF.

This clonotype showed up just a few times. V and J are TRBV7-9 and TRBJ2-5; the D is unclear. Trimming stripped 3 bases from V and 3 bases from J, with 14 bases between. The CDR3 covers 15 residues. CDR1 SEHNR and CDR2 FQNEAQ come from the germline V gene (reference sequence). CDR3 residues: CASSFRLAQEETQYF. The CDR3 region has the DNA TGTGCCAGCAGCTTTCGCCTGGCTCAAGAAGAGACCCAGTACTTC.

This clonotype has only a few counts. The CDR3 DNA reads TGTGCCAGCAGCCGTGGACAGGGCCTCTCCTACGAGCAGTACTTC. Translation: CASSRGQGLSYEQYF. The genes are TRBV12-3 or TRBV12-4 and TRBJ2-7, with 8 bases identical to TRBD1. Losses at the gene ends were 6 bases for V and 0 bases for J; bases not matched to a gene: 7. This CDR3 has 15 residues.

This clonotype has more than one count but fewer than ten. This chain links TRBV19 with TRBJ1-1; 9 nucleotides line up with TRBD1. V trimming: 6 bases; J trimming: 1 base; junction bases outside the gene matches: 9. This CDR3 comprises 16 residues. CDR1 and CDR2 from the germline V gene are LNHDA and SQIVND (reference sequence). The CDR3 is CASRLLDRGWNTEAFF. In nucleotides, the CDR3 is TGTGCCAGTAGGCTGCTGGACAGGGGATGGAACACTGAAGCTTTCTTT.

V usage is TRBV12-3 or TRBV12-4 and J usage is TRBJ1-5, with 8 bases identical to TRBD1. The CDR3 totals 15 residues. V lost 5 bases, J lost 5 bases, and 8 bases stayed unmatched. The CDR3 reads CASSGDGQGYQPQHF. As DNA, the CDR3 is TGTGCCAGCAGTGGGGACGGACAGGGTTATCAGCCCCAGCATTTT.